The rows below give T cell receptor beta chains drawn from one sample of a study of T cell clonotyping in hematopoietic cell transplantation. The protocol was immunoSEQ multiplex PCR, while the TCRdb copy is restricted to in-frame clones and leaves out a portion. In the table there are over 8,000 clones, over 75% of which are singletons. The source material was peripheral blood mononuclear cells, sampled before stem cell transplant. All receptors derive from a woman between 50 and 59 years old with chronic myeloid leukemia. Some clones in this sample may be carry-over from other donors' samples. Both conserved end residues are part of each CDR3. The order of the fields is V gene, J gene, D gene, clone size, CDR3 DNA, CDR3 protein. The D gene is left open where the match is weak. Only some rows state a clone size, as once, few, many or a class for expanded clones.

v_call: TRBV27
j_call: TRBJ2-7
d_call: TRBD2
clone_size: NA
cdr3_nt: TGTGCCAGCAGTTTACAGCGGGGGTCCTACGAGCAGTACTTC
cdr3_aa: CASSLQRGSYEQYF

v_call: TRBV5-5
j_call: TRBJ2-7
d_call: NA
clone_size: NA
cdr3_nt: TGTGCCAGCAGCTTGGTTCCACCTTCCTACGAGCAGTACTTC
cdr3_aa: CASSLVPPSYEQYF

v_call: TRBV19
j_call: TRBJ2-1
d_call: TRBD2
clone_size: NA
cdr3_nt: TGTGCCAGTAGCCCTAGGACTAGCGGGAGAGTTTCGGATGAGCAGTTCTTC
cdr3_aa: CASSPRTSGRVSDEQFF

v_call: TRBV6-5
j_call: TRBJ2-5
d_call: TRBD2
clone_size: NA
cdr3_nt: TGTGCCAGCAGGGGGCTAGCGGAAGAGACCCAGTACTTC
cdr3_aa: CASRGLAEETQYF

v_call: TRBV5-1
j_call: TRBJ2-5
d_call: NA
clone_size: NA
cdr3_nt: TGCGCCAGCAGCCCAGGGTTGGACCAAGAGACCCAGTACTTC
cdr3_aa: CASSPGLDQETQYF

v_call: TRBV6-1
j_call: TRBJ1-4
d_call: NA
clone_size: few
cdr3_nt: TGTGCCAGCAGTGAATACGGGTTCGACGTTGAAAAACTGTTTTTT
cdr3_aa: CASSEYGFDVEKLFF

v_call: TRBV14
j_call: TRBJ2-5
d_call: NA
clone_size: NA
cdr3_nt: TGTGCCAGCAGCCAAGTTGGGACCAAAGAGACCCAGTACTTC
cdr3_aa: CASSQVGTKETQYF

v_call: TRBV6-6
j_call: TRBJ2-2
d_call: TRBD2
clone_size: NA
cdr3_nt: TGTGCCAGCGTGGCGGGAGGCGAGGAGCTGTTTTTT
cdr3_aa: CASVAGGEELFF

v_call: TRBV19
j_call: TRBJ1-5
d_call: NA
clone_size: few
cdr3_nt: TGTGCCAGTAGTATCGGGGGTATCAATCAGCCCCAGCATTTT
cdr3_aa: CASSIGGINQPQHF

v_call: TRBV15
j_call: TRBJ2-3
d_call: TRBD1
clone_size: NA
cdr3_nt: TGTGCCACCAGCAGGGACCAACAGGGGGGACCAAATCCGGCGCGCAATACGCAGTATTTT
cdr3_aa: CATSRDQQGGPNPARNTQYF

v_call: TRBV7-3
j_call: TRBJ2-2
d_call: NA
clone_size: NA
cdr3_nt: TGTGCCAGCAGTTATCGACTAGGGAAGAACACCGGGGAGCTGTTTTTT
cdr3_aa: CASSYRLGKNTGELFF

v_call: TRBV7-9
j_call: TRBJ2-1
d_call: NA
clone_size: NA
cdr3_nt: TGTGCCAGCAGCCCGATCGGGGATGAGCAGTTCTTC
cdr3_aa: CASSPIGDEQFF

v_call: TRBV5-6
j_call: TRBJ2-7
d_call: NA
clone_size: NA
cdr3_nt: TGTGCCAGCAGCTTGGTTGGCACTTCCTACGAGCAGTACTTC
cdr3_aa: CASSLVGTSYEQYF

v_call: TRBV5-1
j_call: TRBJ2-3
d_call: TRBD2
clone_size: NA
cdr3_nt: TGCGCCAGCAGCTCGGACGGGACTAGCGGGAGGATGAGTACAGATACGCAGTATTTT
cdr3_aa: CASSSDGTSGRMSTDTQYF

v_call: TRBV4-1
j_call: TRBJ1-5
d_call: NA
clone_size: NA
cdr3_nt: TGCGCCAGCAGCCAATACAGGGAGGGTAGCAATCAGCCCCAGCATTTT
cdr3_aa: CASSQYREGSNQPQHF

v_call: TRBV30
j_call: TRBJ2-5
d_call: NA
clone_size: NA
cdr3_nt: TGTGCCTGGAGTGTAGGGGACCACACAATGACCCAGTACTTC
cdr3_aa: CAWSVGDHTMTQYF

v_call: TRBV5-6
j_call: TRBJ1-1
d_call: NA
clone_size: NA
cdr3_nt: TGTGCCAGCAGCTTGGTAGGGCAGGGGAGAAGCACTGAAGCTTTCTTT
cdr3_aa: CASSLVGQGRSTEAFF

v_call: TRBV6-1
j_call: TRBJ1-2
d_call: NA
clone_size: NA
cdr3_nt: TGTGCCAGCAGTGAACCAGGGTATAACTATGTTTCCACCTTC
cdr3_aa: CASSEPGYNYVSTF

v_call: TRBV5-1
j_call: TRBJ2-2
d_call: NA
clone_size: NA
cdr3_nt: TGCGCCAGCAGCTTGGTACTCGGGTCGAACACCGGGGAGCTGTTTTTT
cdr3_aa: CASSLVLGSNTGELFF

v_call: TRBV28
j_call: TRBJ1-1
d_call: NA
clone_size: NA
cdr3_nt: TGTGCCAGCGGACCCGGACCCGAAGCTTTCTTT
cdr3_aa: CASGPGPEAFF

v_call: TRBV27
j_call: TRBJ2-7
d_call: TRBD2
clone_size: NA
cdr3_nt: TGTGCCAGCAGCCCCGGACTAGCTGCTAGCGAGCAGTACTTC
cdr3_aa: CASSPGLAASEQYF

v_call: TRBV7-2
j_call: TRBJ2-7
d_call: TRBD2
clone_size: once
cdr3_nt: TGTGCCAGCAACCGAGCGGGAAACTCCTACGAGCAGTACTTC
cdr3_aa: CASNRAGNSYEQYF

v_call: TRBV4-3
j_call: TRBJ2-2
d_call: NA
clone_size: NA
cdr3_nt: TGCGCCAGCAGCCAAGACGGGAACACCGGGGAGCTGTTTTTT
cdr3_aa: CASSQDGNTGELFF

v_call: TRBV5-1
j_call: TRBJ1-2
d_call: TRBD1
clone_size: NA
cdr3_nt: TGCGCCAGCAGCTGGGCCCGGGACAGTGGCTATGGCTACACCTTC
cdr3_aa: CASSWARDSGYGYTF

v_call: TRBV6-6
j_call: TRBJ2-7
d_call: NA
clone_size: once
cdr3_nt: TGTGCCAGCAGTTACTCGAGTGTCGGAGCCTACGAGCAGTACTTC
cdr3_aa: CASSYSSVGAYEQYF

v_call: TRBV11-1
j_call: TRBJ1-4
d_call: TRBD1
clone_size: NA
cdr3_nt: TGTGCCAGCAGCTTACAGGGGGCGGCTGCTAATGAAAAACTGTTTTTT
cdr3_aa: CASSLQGAAANEKLFF

v_call: TRBV2
j_call: TRBJ2-7
d_call: NA
clone_size: NA
cdr3_nt: TGTGCCAGCAATCGGCGGAGCTACGAGCAGTACTTC
cdr3_aa: CASNRRSYEQYF

v_call: TRBV14
j_call: TRBJ2-1
d_call: TRBD1
clone_size: NA
cdr3_nt: TGTGCCAGCAGCATCGGACAGGGGGCTATCGATGAGCAGTTCTTC
cdr3_aa: CASSIGQGAIDEQFF

v_call: TRBV30
j_call: TRBJ1-1
d_call: TRBD1
clone_size: NA
cdr3_nt: TGTGCCTGGAGCTTTTGGCAGGGGGACATGAACACTGAAGCTTTCTTT
cdr3_aa: CAWSFWQGDMNTEAFF

v_call: TRBV9
j_call: TRBJ1-4
d_call: NA
clone_size: NA
cdr3_nt: TGTGCCAGCAGCGTAGACTTCAGGGGAGAGAAACTGTTTTTT
cdr3_aa: CASSVDFRGEKLFF

v_call: TRBV10-3
j_call: TRBJ2-5
d_call: NA
clone_size: NA
cdr3_nt: TGTGCCATCAGGCCAAACCCGTCGACCCCGCAGGGGCAAGAGACCCAGTACTTC
cdr3_aa: CAIRPNPSTPQGQETQYF

v_call: TRBV10-3
j_call: TRBJ2-3
d_call: NA
clone_size: NA
cdr3_nt: TGTGCCATCAGTGAGAGGAGCTGGGATGGGGGCACAGATACGCAGTATTTT
cdr3_aa: CAISERSWDGGTDTQYF

v_call: TRBV4-3
j_call: TRBJ2-4
d_call: TRBD1
clone_size: NA
cdr3_nt: TGCGCCAGCAGCCAAGGGCCAACCGGGACAGATAAAAACATTCAGTACTTC
cdr3_aa: CASSQGPTGTDKNIQYF

v_call: TRBV5-1
j_call: TRBJ1-3
d_call: TRBD1
clone_size: NA
cdr3_nt: TGCGCCAGCAGCTTGGTCACAGGGGCTGGAAACACCATATATTTT
cdr3_aa: CASSLVTGAGNTIYF

v_call: TRBV28
j_call: TRBJ1-2
d_call: NA
clone_size: NA
cdr3_nt: TGTGCCAGCAGTTTACCAGGCCGGGGCTACACCTTC
cdr3_aa: CASSLPGRGYTF

v_call: TRBV5-1
j_call: TRBJ2-7
d_call: TRBD2
clone_size: NA
cdr3_nt: TGCGCCAGCAGCTTTGGGGGGACTATTCAGTACGAGCAGTACTTC
cdr3_aa: CASSFGGTIQYEQYF

v_call: TRBV7-3
j_call: TRBJ1-1
d_call: NA
clone_size: few
cdr3_nt: TGTGCCAGCAGCTTAATGCCGGGGCCTAAGGGCGCTGAAGCTTTCTTT
cdr3_aa: CASSLMPGPKGAEAFF